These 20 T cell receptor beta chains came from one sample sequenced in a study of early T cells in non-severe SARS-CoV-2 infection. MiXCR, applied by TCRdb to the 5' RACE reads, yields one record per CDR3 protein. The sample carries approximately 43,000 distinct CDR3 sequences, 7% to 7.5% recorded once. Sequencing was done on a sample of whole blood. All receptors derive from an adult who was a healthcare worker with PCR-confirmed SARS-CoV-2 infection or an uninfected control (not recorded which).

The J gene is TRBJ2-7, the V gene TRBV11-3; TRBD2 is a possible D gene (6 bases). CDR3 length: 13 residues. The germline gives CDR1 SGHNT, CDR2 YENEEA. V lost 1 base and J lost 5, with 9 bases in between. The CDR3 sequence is CASSLVGGHEQYF. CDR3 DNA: TGTGCCAGCAGCTTAGTCGGGGGACACGAGCAGTACTTC. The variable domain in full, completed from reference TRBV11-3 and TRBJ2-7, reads EAGVVQSPRYKIIEKKQPVAFWCNPISGHNTLYWYLQNLGQGPELLIRYENEEAVDDSQLPKDRFSAERLKGVDSTLKIQPAELGDSAVYLCASSLVGGHEQYFGPGTRLTVT.

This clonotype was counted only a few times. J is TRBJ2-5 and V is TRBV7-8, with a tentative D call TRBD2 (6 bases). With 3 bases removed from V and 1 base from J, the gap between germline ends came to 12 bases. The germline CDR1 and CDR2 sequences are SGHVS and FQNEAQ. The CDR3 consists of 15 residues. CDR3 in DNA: TGTGCCAGCAGCTTCGGGGGAACCCCCCAAGAGACCCAGTACTTC. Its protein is CASSFGGTPQETQYF. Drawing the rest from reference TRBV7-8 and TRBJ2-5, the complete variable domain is GAGVSQSPRYKVAKRGQDVALRCDPISGHVSLFWYQQALGQGPEFLTYFQNEAQLDKSGLPSDRFFAERPEGSVSTLKIQRTQQEDSAVYLCASSFGGTPQETQYFGPGTRLLVL.

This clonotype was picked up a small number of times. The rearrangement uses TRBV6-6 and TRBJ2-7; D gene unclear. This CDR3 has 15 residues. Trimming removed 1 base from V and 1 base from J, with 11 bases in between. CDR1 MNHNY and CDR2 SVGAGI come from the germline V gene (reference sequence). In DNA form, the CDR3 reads TGTGCCAGCAGTTACTACCGGTCTATGTCCTACGAGCAGTACTTC. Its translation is CASSYYRSMSYEQYF.

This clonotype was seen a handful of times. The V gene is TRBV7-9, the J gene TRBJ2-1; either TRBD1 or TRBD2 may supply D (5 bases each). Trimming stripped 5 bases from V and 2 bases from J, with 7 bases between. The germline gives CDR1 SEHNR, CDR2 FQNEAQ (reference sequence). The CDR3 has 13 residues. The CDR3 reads CASSGGTYNEQFF. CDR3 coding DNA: TGTGCCAGCAGCGGGGGTACCTACAATGAGCAGTTCTTC.

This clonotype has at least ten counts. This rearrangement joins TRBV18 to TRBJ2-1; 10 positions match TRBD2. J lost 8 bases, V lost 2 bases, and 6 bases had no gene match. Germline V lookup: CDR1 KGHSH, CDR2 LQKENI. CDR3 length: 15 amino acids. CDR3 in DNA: TGTGCCAGCTCACCAGGGGCTAGCGGGGGTTATGAGCAGTTCTTC. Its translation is CASSPGASGGYEQFF.

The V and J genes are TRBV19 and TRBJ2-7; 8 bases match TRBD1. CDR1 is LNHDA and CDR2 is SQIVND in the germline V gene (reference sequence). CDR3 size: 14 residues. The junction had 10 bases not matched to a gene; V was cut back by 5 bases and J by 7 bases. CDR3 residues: CASSFGQGTWEQYF. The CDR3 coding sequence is TGTGCCAGTAGTTTCGGACAGGGCACCTGGGAGCAGTACTTC.

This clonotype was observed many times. In DNA form, the CDR3 reads TGTGCCAGCAGTCCCCCGGACACCGGGGAGCTGTTTTTT. This translates into CASSPPDTGELFF. The chain recombines TRBV2 with TRBJ2-2; D ambiguous. Deletions cut 5 bases from V and 3 bases from J, with 7 bases between. This CDR3 spans 13 amino acids. Germline lookup yields CDR1 SNHLY and CDR2 FYNNEI.

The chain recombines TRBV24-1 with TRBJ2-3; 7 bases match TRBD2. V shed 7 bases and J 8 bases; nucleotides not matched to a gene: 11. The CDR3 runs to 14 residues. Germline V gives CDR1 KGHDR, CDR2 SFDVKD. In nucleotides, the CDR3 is TGTGCCACCAGGGGAGGGAGCCCAGCTGGTACGCAGTATTTT. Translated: CATRGGSPAGTQYF.

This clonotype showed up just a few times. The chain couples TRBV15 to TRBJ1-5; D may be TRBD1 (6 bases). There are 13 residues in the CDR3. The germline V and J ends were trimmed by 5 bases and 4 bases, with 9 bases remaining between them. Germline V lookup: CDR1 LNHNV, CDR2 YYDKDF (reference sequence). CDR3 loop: CATSRRGNQPQHF. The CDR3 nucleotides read TGTGCCACCAGCCGGAGGGGGAATCAGCCCCAGCATTTT. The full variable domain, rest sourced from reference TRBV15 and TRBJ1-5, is DAMVIQNPRYQVTQFGKPVTLSCSQTLNHNVMYWYQQKSSQAPKLLFHYYDKDFNNEADTPDNFQSRRPNTSFCFLDIRSPGLGDTAMYLCATSRRGNQPQHFGDGTRLSIL.

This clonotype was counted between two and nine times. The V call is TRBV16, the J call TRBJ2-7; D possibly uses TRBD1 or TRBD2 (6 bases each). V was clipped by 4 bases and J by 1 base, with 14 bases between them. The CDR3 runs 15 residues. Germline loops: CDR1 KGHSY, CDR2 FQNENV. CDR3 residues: CASSLRGLGSYEQYF. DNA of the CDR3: TGTGCCAGCAGCCTACGGGGGCTTGGGTCCTACGAGCAGTACTTC.

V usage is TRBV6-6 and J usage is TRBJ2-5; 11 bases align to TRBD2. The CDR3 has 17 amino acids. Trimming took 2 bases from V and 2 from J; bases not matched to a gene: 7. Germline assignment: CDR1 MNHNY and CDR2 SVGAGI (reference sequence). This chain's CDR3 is CASSYGGIAGGQETQYF. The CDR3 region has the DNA TGTGCCAGCAGTTACGGAGGGATAGCGGGGGGGCAAGAGACCCAGTACTTC.

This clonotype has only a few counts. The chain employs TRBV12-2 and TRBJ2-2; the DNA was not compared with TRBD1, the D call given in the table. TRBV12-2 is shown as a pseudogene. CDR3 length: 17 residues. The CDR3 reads CASRLIWDPGGAGELFF. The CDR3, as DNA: TGTGCAAGTCGCTTAATCTGGGACCCTGGTGGGGCCGGGGAGCTGTTTTTT.

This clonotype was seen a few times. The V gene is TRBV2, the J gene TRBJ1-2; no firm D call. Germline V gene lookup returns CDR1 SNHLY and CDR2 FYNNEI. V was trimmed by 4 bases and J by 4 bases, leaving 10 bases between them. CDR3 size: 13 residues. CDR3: CASSVWGGYGYTF. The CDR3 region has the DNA TGTGCCAGCAGTGTGTGGGGAGGCTATGGCTACACCTTC.

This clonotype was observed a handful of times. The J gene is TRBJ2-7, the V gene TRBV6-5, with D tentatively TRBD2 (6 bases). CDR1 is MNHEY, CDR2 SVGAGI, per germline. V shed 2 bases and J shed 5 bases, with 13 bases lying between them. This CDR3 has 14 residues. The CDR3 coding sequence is TGTGCCAGCAGTTACGGGGGGTTGTCCAACGAGCAGTACTTC. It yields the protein CASSYGGLSNEQYF.

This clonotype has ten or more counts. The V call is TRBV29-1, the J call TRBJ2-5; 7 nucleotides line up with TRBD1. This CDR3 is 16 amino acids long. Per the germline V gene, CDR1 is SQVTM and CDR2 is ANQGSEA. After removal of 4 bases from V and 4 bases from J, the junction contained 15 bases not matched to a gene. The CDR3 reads CSVAGRTGSWGETQYF. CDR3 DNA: TGCAGCGTTGCCGGACGGACAGGTTCCTGGGGAGAGACCCAGTACTTC.

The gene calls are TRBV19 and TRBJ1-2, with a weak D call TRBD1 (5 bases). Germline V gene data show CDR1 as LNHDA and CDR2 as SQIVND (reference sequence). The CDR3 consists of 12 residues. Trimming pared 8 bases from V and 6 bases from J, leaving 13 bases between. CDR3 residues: CASRGYLNGYTF. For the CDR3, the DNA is TGTGCCAGTCGGGGGTACCTGAATGGCTACACCTTC.

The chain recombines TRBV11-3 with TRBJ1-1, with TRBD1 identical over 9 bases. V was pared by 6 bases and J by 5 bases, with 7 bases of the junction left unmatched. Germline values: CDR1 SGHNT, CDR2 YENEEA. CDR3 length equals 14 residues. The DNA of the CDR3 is TGTGCCAGCAGTCCCGGGACAGGGAAGACTGAAGCTTTCTTT. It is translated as CASSPGTGKTEAFF.

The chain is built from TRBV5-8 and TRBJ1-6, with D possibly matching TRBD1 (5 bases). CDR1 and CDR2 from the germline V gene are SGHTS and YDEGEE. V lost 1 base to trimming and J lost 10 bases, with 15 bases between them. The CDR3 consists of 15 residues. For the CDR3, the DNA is TGTGCCAGCAGCTTGATAGTGCCGGGGCAGTCACCCCTCCACTTT. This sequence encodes CASSLIVPGQSPLHF.

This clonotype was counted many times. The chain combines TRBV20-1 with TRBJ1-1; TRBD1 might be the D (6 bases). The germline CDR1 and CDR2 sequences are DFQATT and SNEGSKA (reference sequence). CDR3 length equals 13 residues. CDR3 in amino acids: CKIRGLSNTEAFF. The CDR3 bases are TGCAAGATCAGGGGTTTGTCGAACACTGAAGCTTTCTTT.

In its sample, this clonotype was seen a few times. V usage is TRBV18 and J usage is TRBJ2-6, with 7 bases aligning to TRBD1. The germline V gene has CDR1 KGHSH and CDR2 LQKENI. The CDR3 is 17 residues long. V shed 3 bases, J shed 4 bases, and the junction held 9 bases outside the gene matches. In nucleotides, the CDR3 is TGTGCCAGCTCACCCGGGACACAGGGGTCAGGGGCCAACGTCCTGACTTTC. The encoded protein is CASSPGTQGSGANVLTF.